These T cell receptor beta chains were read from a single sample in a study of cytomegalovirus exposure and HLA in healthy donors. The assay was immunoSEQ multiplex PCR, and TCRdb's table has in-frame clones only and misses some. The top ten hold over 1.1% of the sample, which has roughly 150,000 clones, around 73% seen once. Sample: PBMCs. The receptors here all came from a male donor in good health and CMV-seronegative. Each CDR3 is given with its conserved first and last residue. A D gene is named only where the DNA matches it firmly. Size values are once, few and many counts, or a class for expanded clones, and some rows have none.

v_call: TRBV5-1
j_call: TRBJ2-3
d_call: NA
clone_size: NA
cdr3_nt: TGCGCCAGCAGCTTGGCCGAGCAGGGGACAGATACGCAGTATTTT
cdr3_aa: CASSLAEQGTDTQYF

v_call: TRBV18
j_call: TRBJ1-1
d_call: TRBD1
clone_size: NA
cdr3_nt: TGTGCCAGCTCAAAACAGGGGGTAGGAGTTGAAGCTTTCTTT
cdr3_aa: CASSKQGVGVEAFF

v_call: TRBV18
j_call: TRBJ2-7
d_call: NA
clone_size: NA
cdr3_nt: TGTGCCAGCTCACCACCGGGACTGGCCCCCTACGAGCAGTACTTC
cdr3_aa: CASSPPGLAPYEQYF

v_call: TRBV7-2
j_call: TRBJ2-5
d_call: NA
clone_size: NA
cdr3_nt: TGTGCCAGCAGCCCTCAGGTGTTGGAGACCCAGTACTTC
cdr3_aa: CASSPQVLETQYF

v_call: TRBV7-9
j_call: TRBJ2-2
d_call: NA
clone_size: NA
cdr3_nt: TGTGCCAGCAGCGCCGGGACAACCCGACGGCGAAGGGAGCTGTTTTTT
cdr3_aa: CASSAGTTRRRRELFF

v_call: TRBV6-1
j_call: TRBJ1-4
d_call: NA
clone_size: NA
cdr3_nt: TGTGCCAGCAGTGAAGTATTCAGGGAAAAACTGTTTTTT
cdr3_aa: CASSEVFREKLFF

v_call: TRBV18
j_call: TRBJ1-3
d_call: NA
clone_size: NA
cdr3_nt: TGTGCCAGCTCACCAGACAGGTCCTCTGGAAACACCATATATTTT
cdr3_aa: CASSPDRSSGNTIYF

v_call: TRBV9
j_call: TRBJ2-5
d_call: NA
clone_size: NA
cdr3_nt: TGTGCCAGCAGCTCCGGACGGGATCCAACAGAGACCCAGTACTTC
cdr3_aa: CASSSGRDPTETQYF

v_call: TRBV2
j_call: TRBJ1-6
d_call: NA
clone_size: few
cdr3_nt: TGTGCCAGCAGGCCAGGAACGTGGAAGTATTCACCCCTCCACTTT
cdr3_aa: CASRPGTWKYSPLHF

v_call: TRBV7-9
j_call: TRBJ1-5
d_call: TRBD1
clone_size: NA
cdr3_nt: TGTGCCAGCAGCTTCCCGGGACAGGGTTTAAATCAGCCCCAGCATTTT
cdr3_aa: CASSFPGQGLNQPQHF

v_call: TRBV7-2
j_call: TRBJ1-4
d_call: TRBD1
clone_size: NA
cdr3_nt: TGTGCCAGCAGCCCTAGACAGGGTATTAATGAAAAACTGTTTTTT
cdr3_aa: CASSPRQGINEKLFF

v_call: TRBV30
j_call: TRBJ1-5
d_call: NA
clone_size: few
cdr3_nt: TGTGCCTGGACTCGGGGAGAGCTTAGCAATCAGCCCCAGCATTTT
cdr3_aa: CAWTRGELSNQPQHF

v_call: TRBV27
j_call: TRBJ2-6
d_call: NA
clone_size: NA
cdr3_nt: TGTGCCAGCAGTCCCGAGGGCCCGTACTCTGGGGCCAACGTCCTGACTTTC
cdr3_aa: CASSPEGPYSGANVLTF

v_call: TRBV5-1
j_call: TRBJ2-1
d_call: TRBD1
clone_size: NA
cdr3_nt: TGCGCCAGCCAGCTTGTCGGACAGGGGGCCAATGAGCAGTTCTTC
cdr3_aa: CASQLVGQGANEQFF

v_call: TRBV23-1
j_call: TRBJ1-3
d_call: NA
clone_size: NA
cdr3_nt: TGCGCCAGCAGTCAATCGTCAGGGGAAAGCTCTGGAAACACCATATATTTT
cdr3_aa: CASSQSSGESSGNTIYF

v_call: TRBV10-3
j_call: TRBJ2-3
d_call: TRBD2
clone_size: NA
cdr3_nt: TGTGCCATCAGGGTTGGGACTAGCGGGAAGACAGATACGCAGTATTTT
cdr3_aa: CAIRVGTSGKTDTQYF

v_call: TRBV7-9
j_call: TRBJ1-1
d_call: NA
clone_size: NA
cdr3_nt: TGTGCCAGCAGTCGAGGGACTATGAGCACTGAAGCTTTCTTT
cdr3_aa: CASSRGTMSTEAFF